These 21 T cell receptor beta chains were all obtained from the same sample, sequenced in a study of post-analysis software for immune sequencing data. TCR beta cDNA libraries included unique molecular identifiers. From the PCR reads, TCRdb called clonotypes with MiXCR, one entry per CDR3 protein. The sample carries about 500,000 distinct CDR3 sequences, roughly 45% recorded once. Study-wide results and caveats: The study found TRBV5-6, TRBV5-1 and TRBV20-1 among five or six TRBV segments more frequent in patients than controls.

The antigens for these receptors are not known. Material: blood. These receptors came from a girl aged 5-17 years with multiple sclerosis.

The rearrangement uses TRBV28 and TRBJ2-3; D is possibly TRBD2 (6 bases). Per the germline V gene, CDR1 is MDHEN and CDR2 is SYDVKM. V lost 6 bases to trimming and J lost 5 bases, with 9 bases between them. The CDR3 sequence is 12 residues long. The CDR3 DNA reads as TGTGCCAGCAGCGCGGGGAGAGATACGCAGTATTTT. Its protein is CASSAGRDTQYF.

This chain uses TRBV27 with TRBJ1-2; D unresolved. V was trimmed by 5 bases and J by 0 bases, leaving 10 bases between them. The germline V gene has CDR1 MNHEY and CDR2 SMNVEV (reference sequence). The length of the CDR3 is 14 residues. The CDR3 protein is CASSRAGPNYGYTF. CDR3 in DNA: TGTGCCAGCAGTAGGGCAGGACCTAACTATGGCTACACCTTC.

The chain is built from TRBV29-1 and TRBJ2-3, with 10 bases that match TRBD2. CDR3 length equals 16 residues. CDR1 SQVTM and CDR2 ANQGSEA come from the germline V gene. V was clipped by 3 bases and J by 0 bases; unmatched bases: 6. Here the CDR3 reads CSVELAGAFSTDTQYF. The CDR3 coding sequence is TGCAGCGTTGAGCTAGCGGGAGCGTTTAGCACAGATACGCAGTATTTT.

This clonotype was seen only a few times. The gene calls are TRBV28 and TRBJ2-5; TRBD2 agrees at 9 bases. The V gene end was trimmed by 4 bases and the J gene end by 5 bases; junction bases not matched to a gene: 8. Looked up from germline, CDR1 is MDHEN and CDR2 is SYDVKM. There are 15 residues in the CDR3. CDR3 sequence: CASSSPLAGGETQYF. In DNA form, the CDR3 reads TGTGCCAGCAGTTCCCCTCTCGCGGGAGGGGAGACCCAGTACTTC.

The chain couples TRBV28 to TRBJ1-1; D gene uncertain. Germline CDR1 MDHEN, CDR2 SYDVKM. V lost 2 bases and J lost 3, with 13 bases in between. CDR3 length: 15 amino acids. CDR3 DNA: TGTGCCAGCAGTTTAACGGGCAGAAGATACACTGAAGCTTTCTTT. Its translation: CASSLTGRRYTEAFF. Variable domain in full (rest from reference TRBV28 and TRBJ1-1): DVKVTQSSRYLVKRTGEKVFLECVQDMDHENMFWYRQDPGLGLRLIYFSYDVKMKEKGDIPEGYSVSREKKERFSLILESASTNQTSMYLCASSLTGRRYTEAFFGQGTRLTVV.

As concerns this clonotype: The germline gene is not matched at one end of the junction; a read error may be the cause. J is TRBJ2-1 and V is TRBV12-3 or TRBV12-4; D ambiguous. This CDR3 spans 15 amino acids. The chain's CDR3 is CTSSLVHSLGYEQFF. The CDR3 DNA reads TGTACCAGCAGTTTAGTCCACTCACTCGGTTATGAGCAGTTCTTC.

The chain employs TRBV29-1 and TRBJ1-2, with TRBD1 matching 9 bases. V was pared by 3 bases and J by 5 bases, with 4 bases of the junction left unmatched. Germline V CDR1 and CDR2: SQVTM, ANQGSEA. There are 13 residues in the CDR3. DNA for the CDR3: TGCAGCGTTGATCGGACAGGGGTGTATGGCTACACCTTC. Its translation: CSVDRTGVYGYTF.

This clonotype was counted between two and nine times. V and J are TRBV5-1 and TRBJ2-1; no definite D call. The V gene lost 0 bases and the J gene lost 0 bases, with 7 bases spanning the gap. This CDR3 is 15 amino acids long. Germline lookup yields CDR1 SGHRS and CDR2 YFSETQ. The CDR3, as DNA: TGCGCCAGCAGCTTGGATCTAGGCTCCTACAATGAGCAGTTCTTC. This translates into CASSLDLGSYNEQFF. The full variable domain, in which reference TRBV5-1 and TRBJ2-1 provide the parts outside the CDR3, is KAGVTQTPRYLIKTRGQQVTLSCSPISGHRSVSWYQQTPGQGLQFLFEYFSETQRNKGNFPGRFSGRQFSNSRSEMNVSTLELGDSALYLCASSLDLGSYNEQFFGPGTRLTVL.

The chain has TRBV20-1 and TRBJ2-5; unclear D gene. CDR3 length: 14 residues. CDR1 is DFQATT and CDR2 is SNEGSKA in the germline V gene (reference sequence). Trimming took off 5 bases at V and 2 bases at J, with 15 bases between the two ends. The CDR3 protein is CSAVRWSGQETQYF. The CDR3 bases are TGCAGTGCTGTCCGATGGTCGGGTCAAGAGACCCAGTACTTC.

The J gene is TRBJ2-3, the V gene TRBV20-1; D could derive from TRBD1 or TRBD2 (5 bases each). V was clipped by 5 bases and J by 4 bases, with 19 bases between them. This CDR3 is built from 15 residues. Germline values: CDR1 DFQATT, CDR2 SNEGSKA (reference sequence). The CDR3 DNA follows: TGCAGTGCTTCCGGGACCACTGCTAGCTCAGATACGCAGTATTTT. Its protein product is CSASGTTASSDTQYF.

This clonotype appeared a single time. The chain's CDR3 is CASSLGASVNTEAFF. In nucleotides, the CDR3 is TGTGCCAGCAGCTTAGGAGCCAGCGTAAACACTGAAGCTTTCTTT. The chain couples TRBV7-9 to TRBJ1-1; no firm D call. The V end was cut by 1 base, the J end by 2 bases, with 11 bases between. Germline assignment: CDR1 SEHNR and CDR2 FQNEAQ (reference sequence). The CDR3 consists of 15 residues.

This clonotype came up a few times. The J gene is TRBJ2-5, the V gene TRBV7-2; D gene uncertain. Looked up from germline, CDR1 is SGHTA and CDR2 is FQGNSA. The CDR3 consists of 12 residues. V was pared by 2 bases and J by 11 bases, with 12 bases between. The CDR3 protein is CASSLPVIEQYF. The CDR3 nucleotides are TGTGCCAGCAGCTTACCGGTGATTGAGCAGTACTTC. Variable domain in full (rest from reference TRBV7-2 and TRBJ2-5): GAGVSQSPSNKVTEKGKDVELRCDPISGHTALYWYRQSLGQGLEFLIYFQGNSAPDKSGLPSDRFSAERTGGSVSTLTIQRTQQEDSAVYLCASSLPVIEQYFGPGTRLLVL.

This clonotype was counted many times. The chain has TRBV7-2 and TRBJ1-1; D is ambiguous. Germline lookup yields CDR1 SGHTA and CDR2 FQGNSA. The CDR3 sequence is 12 residues long. Trimming left V 3 bases short and J 1 base short, with 3 bases between. CDR3 in amino acids: CASSLSNTEAFF. CDR3 nucleotides: TGTGCCAGCAGCTTGTCGAACACTGAAGCTTTCTTT.

This chain links TRBV4-2 with TRBJ2-7; D is possibly TRBD1 (6 bases). V lost 4 bases and J 1 base, leaving 11 bases between the germline ends. The CDR3 sequence is 14 residues long. The V gene's germline CDR1 is LGHNA and CDR2 YNFKEQ. CDR3 in DNA: TGTGCCAGCAGCCGGCTGACAGGTTCCTACGAGCAGTACTTC. It translates to CASSRLTGSYEQYF.

V usage is TRBV4-1 and J usage is TRBJ2-7, with 7 bases fitting TRBD1. This CDR3 has 16 amino acids. Germline CDR1 and CDR2: MGHRA and YSYEKL. J lost 2 bases, V lost 2 bases, and 9 bases had no gene match. CDR3 bases: TGCGCCAGCAGCCAAATAAGTGGACAGGAGGCCTACGAGCAGTACTTC. Translated, it gives CASSQISGQEAYEQYF.

The gene calls are TRBV12-3 or TRBV12-4 and TRBJ1-1; D is perhaps TRBD1 (5 bases). CDR3 length: 11 residues. Trimming pared 6 bases from V and 9 bases from J, leaving 11 bases between. The CDR3 nucleotides read TGTGCCAGCAGGGGGGAACGCCAAGCTTTCTTT. Translating gives CASRGERQAFF.

This clonotype was seen a handful of times. The CDR3 DNA sequence: TGTGCCAGCAGCCTCCCGTGGGGCAGGGAAGAGACCCAGTACTTC. Its protein product is CASSLPWGREETQYF. The chain recombines TRBV7-9 with TRBJ2-5, with D maybe TRBD1 (5 bases). The CDR3 has 15 amino acids. V shed 5 bases and J shed 3 bases, with 16 bases lying between them. Looked up from germline, CDR1 is SEHNR and CDR2 is FQNEAQ (reference sequence).

DNA of the CDR3: TGCGCCAGCAGCTCCGGGCCTTTGACGCAAGAGACCCAGTACTTC. Its translation: CASSSGPLTQETQYF. The chain couples TRBV5-1 to TRBJ2-5; D is undetermined. V dropped 3 bases and J dropped 2 bases, with 14 bases sitting between them. Germline V gene sequence: CDR1 SGHRS, CDR2 YFSETQ. The CDR3 covers 15 residues.

The chain carries TRBV12-3 or TRBV12-4 and TRBJ2-1; D remains ambiguous. The CDR3 consists of 13 residues. V dropped 1 base and J dropped 13 bases, with 14 bases sitting between them. CDR3 sequence: CASSLGPDPRQFF. CDR3 in DNA: TGTGCCAGCAGTTTAGGTCCAGATCCAAGACAGTTCTTC.

This clonotype was seen a few times. The genes are TRBV4-3 and TRBJ2-5, with D tentatively TRBD1 or TRBD2 (5 bases each). The CDR3 runs 16 residues. Germline CDR1 is LGHNA and CDR2 is YSLEER. V lost 3 bases, J lost 3 bases, and 17 bases lay in between. Written as DNA, the CDR3 is TGCGCCAGCAGCCATGGGTTAGAGGGCAGGGAAGAGACCCAGTACTTC. It is translated as CASSHGLEGREETQYF.

This clonotype was picked up one time. This chain links TRBV27 with TRBJ2-3, with D possibly being TRBD1 (5 bases). CDR3 size: 14 residues. With 10 bases removed from V and 1 base from J, the gap between germline ends came to 15 bases. Germline V gene sequence: CDR1 MNHEY, CDR2 SMNVEV (reference sequence). The CDR3, as DNA: TGTGCCACGAACCAGGGAACAGGCACAGATACGCAGTATTTT. Translating gives CATNQGTGTDTQYF.